This T cell receptor beta chain was recorded in a study of blood T cell repertoires in COVID-19. Study details: Sites in the United States, Italy and Spain provided acute and convalescent COVID-19 samples.

TCRdb's copy holds only in-frame clones and misses some; the assay was immunoSEQ multiplex PCR. The data show 200,000 to 250,000 clones, around 80% seen once. Looked up from germline, CDR1 is MNHEY and CDR2 is SVGAGI. This CDR3 is built from 13 residues. J was trimmed by 6 bases and V by 8 bases; bases with no gene match: 9. Sequenced input: PBMCs or T cells enriched from blood (not recorded which). The rearrangement links TRBV6-5 to TRBJ1-1, with 7 nucleotides matching TRBD1. The receptor was derived from a man younger than 40 with acute COVID-19. CDR3 bases: TGTGCCAGCGGAAGGGGGCTTATGCCTGAAGCTTTCTTT. It yields the protein CASGRGLMPEAFF.